Sequencing of this T cell receptor beta chain was carried out in a study of graft-versus-host responses after intestinal transplantation. Study background: Recipients received multivisceral, liver-intestinal, or isolated intestinal transplants.

Generated by immunoSEQ multiplex PCR, the TCRdb table keeps only in-frame clones and is missing some. The sample consists of roughly 81,000 clones, roughly 80% of them appearing once. As for this clone: The antigen is not known. At the DNA level, this CDR3 is encoded by other sequences in the same sample as well.

Germline loops: CDR1 SNHLY, CDR2 FYNNEI. The CDR3 is made up of 13 amino acids. Trimming removed 6 bases from V and 8 bases from J; junction bases left unmatched: 7. Here the sequenced sample was unstimulated CD4+ T cells sorted from spleen or lymph node cells, taken before intestinal transplant. The TCR sequence derives from a human donor who received an intestinal transplant. V is TRBV2 and J is TRBJ1-2; 9 bases are a match to TRBD1. The CDR3 loop reads CASRTGQGKGYTF. The CDR3 DNA follows: TGTGCCAGCAGGACGGGACAGGGAAAGGGCTACACCTTC.